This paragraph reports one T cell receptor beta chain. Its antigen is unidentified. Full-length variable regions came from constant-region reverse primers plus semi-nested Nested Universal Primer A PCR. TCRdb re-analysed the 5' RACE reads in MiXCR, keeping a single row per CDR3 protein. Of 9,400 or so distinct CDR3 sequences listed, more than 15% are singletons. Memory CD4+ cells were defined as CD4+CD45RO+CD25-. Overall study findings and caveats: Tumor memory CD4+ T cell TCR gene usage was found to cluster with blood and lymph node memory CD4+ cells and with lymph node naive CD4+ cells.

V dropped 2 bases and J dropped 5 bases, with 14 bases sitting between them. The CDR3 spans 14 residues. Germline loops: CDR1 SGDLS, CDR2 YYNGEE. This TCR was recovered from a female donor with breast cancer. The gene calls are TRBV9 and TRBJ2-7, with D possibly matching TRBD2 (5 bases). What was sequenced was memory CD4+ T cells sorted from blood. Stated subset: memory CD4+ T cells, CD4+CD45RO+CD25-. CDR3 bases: TGTGCCAGCAGCGTCGTAGCGAGGGCCCACGAGCAGTACTTC. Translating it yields CASSVVARAHEQYF.